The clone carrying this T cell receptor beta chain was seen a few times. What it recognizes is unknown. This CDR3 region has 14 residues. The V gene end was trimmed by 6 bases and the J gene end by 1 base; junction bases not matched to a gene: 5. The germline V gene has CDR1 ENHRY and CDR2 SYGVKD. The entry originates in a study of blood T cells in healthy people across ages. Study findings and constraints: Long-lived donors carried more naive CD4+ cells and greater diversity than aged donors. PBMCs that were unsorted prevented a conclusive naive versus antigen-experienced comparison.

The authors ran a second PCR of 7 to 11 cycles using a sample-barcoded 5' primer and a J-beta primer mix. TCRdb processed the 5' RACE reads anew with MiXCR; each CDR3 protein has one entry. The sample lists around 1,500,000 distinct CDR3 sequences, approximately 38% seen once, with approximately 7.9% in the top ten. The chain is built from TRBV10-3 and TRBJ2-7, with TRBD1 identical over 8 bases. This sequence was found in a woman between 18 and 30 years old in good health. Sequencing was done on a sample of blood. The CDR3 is CAIRGQDLSYEQYF. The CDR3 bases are TGTGCCATCAGGGGACAGGATCTGTCCTACGAGCAGTACTTC.